This T cell receptor beta chain was identified during a study of cytotoxic CD8 clonotypes in ibrutinib-treated CLL. On the study more broadly: Investigators reported some 25 partial and 2 complete responses; after median approximately 74 months, around 15 patients remained remitted and about 12 progressed.

The V end was cut by 4 bases, the J end by 6 bases, with 5 bases between. The length of the CDR3 is 12 residues. Germline V gene lookup returns CDR1 SGDLS and CDR2 YYNGEE. Produced via immunoSEQ multiplex PCR; TCRdb's table is partial and in-frame only. The profile covers 110,000 or so clones, with roughly 60% appearing a single time and 30% to 45% taken by the ten largest. V usage is TRBV9 and J usage is TRBJ1-6, with D uncertain. The receptor was isolated from a human donor with chronic lymphocytic leukemia. This sample comprised PBMCs, obtained after 24 months of ibrutinib treatment. This CDR3 is CASSSPNSPLHF. CDR3 nucleotide sequence: TGTGCCAGCAGCTCCCCTAATTCACCCCTCCACTTT.